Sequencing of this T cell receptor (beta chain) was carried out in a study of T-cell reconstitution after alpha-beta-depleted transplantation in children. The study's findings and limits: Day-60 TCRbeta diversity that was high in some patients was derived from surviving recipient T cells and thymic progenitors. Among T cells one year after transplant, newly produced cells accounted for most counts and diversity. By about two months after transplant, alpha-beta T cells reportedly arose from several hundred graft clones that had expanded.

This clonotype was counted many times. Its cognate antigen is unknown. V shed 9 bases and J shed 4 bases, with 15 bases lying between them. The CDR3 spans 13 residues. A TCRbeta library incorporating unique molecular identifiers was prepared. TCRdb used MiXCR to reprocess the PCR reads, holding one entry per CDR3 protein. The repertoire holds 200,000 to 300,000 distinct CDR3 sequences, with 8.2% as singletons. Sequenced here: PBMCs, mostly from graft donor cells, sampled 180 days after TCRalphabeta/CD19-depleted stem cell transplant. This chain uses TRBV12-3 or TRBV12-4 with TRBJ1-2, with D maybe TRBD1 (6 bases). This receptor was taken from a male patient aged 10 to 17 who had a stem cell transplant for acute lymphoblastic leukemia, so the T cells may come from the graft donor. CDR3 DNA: TGTGCCAGTTGGGGGGGGCAGGGCTATGGCTACACCTTC. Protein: CASWGGQGYGYTF.